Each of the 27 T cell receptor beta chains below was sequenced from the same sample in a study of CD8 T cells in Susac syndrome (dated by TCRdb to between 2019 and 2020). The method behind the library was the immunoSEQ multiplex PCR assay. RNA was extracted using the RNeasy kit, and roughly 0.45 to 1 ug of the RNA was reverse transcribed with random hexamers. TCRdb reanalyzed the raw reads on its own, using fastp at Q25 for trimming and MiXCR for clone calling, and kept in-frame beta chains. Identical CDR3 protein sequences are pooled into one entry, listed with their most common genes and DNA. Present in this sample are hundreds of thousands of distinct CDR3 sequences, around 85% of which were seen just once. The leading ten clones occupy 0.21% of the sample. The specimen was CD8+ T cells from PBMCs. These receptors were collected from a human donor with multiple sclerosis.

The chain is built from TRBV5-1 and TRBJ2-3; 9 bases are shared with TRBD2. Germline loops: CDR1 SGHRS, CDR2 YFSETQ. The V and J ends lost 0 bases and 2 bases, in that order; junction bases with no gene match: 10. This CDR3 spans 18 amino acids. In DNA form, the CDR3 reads TGCGCCAGCAGCTTGGTAGGGATGCTAGCGGGATTCACAGATACGCAGTATTTT. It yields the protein CASSLVGMLAGFTDTQYF.

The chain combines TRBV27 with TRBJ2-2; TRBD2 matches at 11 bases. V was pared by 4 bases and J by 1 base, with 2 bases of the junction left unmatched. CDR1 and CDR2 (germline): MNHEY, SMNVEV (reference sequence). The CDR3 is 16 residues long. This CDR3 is CASSWGTSGNTGELFF. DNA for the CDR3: TGTGCCAGCAGTTGGGGGACTAGCGGGAACACCGGGGAGCTGTTTTTT.

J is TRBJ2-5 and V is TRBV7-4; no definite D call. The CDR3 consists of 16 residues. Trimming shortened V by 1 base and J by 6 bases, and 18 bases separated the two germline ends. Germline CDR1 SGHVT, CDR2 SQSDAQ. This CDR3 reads CASSLEGRPNPQTQYF. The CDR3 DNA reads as TGTGCCAGCAGCTTAGAGGGTAGACCGAACCCCCAGACCCAGTACTTC.

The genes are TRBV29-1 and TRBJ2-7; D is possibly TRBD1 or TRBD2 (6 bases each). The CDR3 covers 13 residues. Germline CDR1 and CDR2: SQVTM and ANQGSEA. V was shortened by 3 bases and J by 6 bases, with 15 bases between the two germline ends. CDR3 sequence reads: CSVEGGGNLEQYF. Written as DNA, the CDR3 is TGCAGCGTTGAGGGGGGCGGGAATCTCGAGCAGTACTTC.

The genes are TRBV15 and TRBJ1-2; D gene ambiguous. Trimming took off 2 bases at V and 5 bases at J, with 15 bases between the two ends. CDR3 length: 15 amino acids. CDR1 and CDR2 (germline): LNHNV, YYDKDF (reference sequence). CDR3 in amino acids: CATSRQRPGWYGYTF. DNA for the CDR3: TGTGCCACCAGCAGACAGAGACCGGGCTGGTATGGCTACACCTTC.

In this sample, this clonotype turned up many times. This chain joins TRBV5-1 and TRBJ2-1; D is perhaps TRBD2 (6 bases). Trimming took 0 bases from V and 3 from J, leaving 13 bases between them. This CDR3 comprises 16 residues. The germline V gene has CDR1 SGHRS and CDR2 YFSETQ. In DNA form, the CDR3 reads TGCGCCAGCAGCTTGGAGTCGGGACTCAACTACAATGAGCAGTTCTTC. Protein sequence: CASSLESGLNYNEQFF.

The CDR3 is CASSLRVVGVNYGYTF. As DNA, the CDR3 is TGTGCCAGCAGTTTAAGGGTTGTGGGGGTCAACTATGGCTACACCTTC. The chain employs TRBV27 and TRBJ1-2; perhaps TRBD1 as D (5 bases). This CDR3 is built from 16 residues. Trimming shortened V by 2 bases and J by 2 bases, and 15 bases separated the two germline ends. From germline, CDR1 is MNHEY and CDR2 SMNVEV (reference sequence).

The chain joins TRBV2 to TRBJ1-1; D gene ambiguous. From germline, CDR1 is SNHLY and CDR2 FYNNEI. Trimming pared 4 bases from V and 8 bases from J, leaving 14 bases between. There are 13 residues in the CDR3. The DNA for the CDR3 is TGTGCCAGCAGTGGGAGTGCGGGGATGGAAGCTTTCTTT. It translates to CASSGSAGMEAFF.

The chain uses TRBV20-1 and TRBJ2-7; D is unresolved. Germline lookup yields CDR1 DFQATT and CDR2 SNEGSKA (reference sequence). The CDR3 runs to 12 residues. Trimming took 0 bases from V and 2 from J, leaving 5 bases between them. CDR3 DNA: TGCAGTGCTAGAGATACAGCCTACGAGCAGTACTTC. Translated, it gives CSARDTAYEQYF.

CDR3 residues: CASSVTGGNYGYTF. CDR3 coding DNA: TGTGCCAGCAGCGTGACAGGGGGGAACTATGGCTACACCTTC. This chain links TRBV9 with TRBJ1-2; the match to TRBD1 covers 9 bases. The CDR3 is 14 amino acids. Germline CDR1 reads SGDLS; CDR2 reads YYNGEE. The V gene end was trimmed by 2 bases and the J gene end by 2 bases; junction bases not matched to a gene: 1.

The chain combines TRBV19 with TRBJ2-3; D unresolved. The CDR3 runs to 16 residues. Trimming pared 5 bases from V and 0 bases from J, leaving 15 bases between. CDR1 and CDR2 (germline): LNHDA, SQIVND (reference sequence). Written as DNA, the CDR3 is TGTGCCAGTAGTCCCCACCTCGACTCTAGCACAGATACGCAGTATTTT. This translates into CASSPHLDSSTDTQYF. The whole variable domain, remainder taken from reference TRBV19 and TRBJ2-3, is DGGITQSPKYLFRKEGQNVTLSCEQNLNHDAMYWYRQDPGQGLRLIYYSQIVNDFQKGDIAEGYSVSREKKESFPLTVTSAQKNPTAFYLCASSPHLDSSTDTQYFGPGTRLTVL.

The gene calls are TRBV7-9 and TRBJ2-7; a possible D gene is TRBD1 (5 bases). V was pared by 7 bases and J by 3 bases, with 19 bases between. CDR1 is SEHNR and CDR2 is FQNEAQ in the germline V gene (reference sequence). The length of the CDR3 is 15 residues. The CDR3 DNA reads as TGTGCCAGCACCCTTCAGGGCTGGGGCAGCTACGAGCAGTACTTC. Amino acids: CASTLQGWGSYEQYF.

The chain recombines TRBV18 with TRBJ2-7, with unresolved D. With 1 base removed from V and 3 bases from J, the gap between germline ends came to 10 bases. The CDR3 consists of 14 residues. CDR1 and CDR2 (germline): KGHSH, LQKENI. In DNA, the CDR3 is TGTGCCAGCTCACCACTTTACCGAAACTACGAGCAGTACTTC. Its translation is CASSPLYRNYEQYF.

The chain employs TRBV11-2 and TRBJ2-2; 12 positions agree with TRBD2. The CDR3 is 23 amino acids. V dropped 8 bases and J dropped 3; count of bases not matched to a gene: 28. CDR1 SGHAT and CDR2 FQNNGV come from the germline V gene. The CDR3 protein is CASGRPGGGASGRALRDTGELFF. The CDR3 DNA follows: TGTGCCAGCGGACGACCAGGTGGCGGAGCTAGCGGGAGGGCCCTCAGGGACACCGGGGAGCTGTTTTTT.

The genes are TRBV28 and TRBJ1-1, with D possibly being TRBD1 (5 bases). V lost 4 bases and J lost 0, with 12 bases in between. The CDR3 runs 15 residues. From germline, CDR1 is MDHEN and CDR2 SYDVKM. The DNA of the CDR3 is TGTGCCAGCAGTTCCCCCAGGGCAATGAACACTGAAGCTTTCTTT. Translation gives CASSSPRAMNTEAFF.

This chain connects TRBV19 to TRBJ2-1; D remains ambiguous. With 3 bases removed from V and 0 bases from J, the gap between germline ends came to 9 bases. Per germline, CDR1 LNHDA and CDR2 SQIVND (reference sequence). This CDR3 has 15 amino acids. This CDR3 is CASSISPSSYNEQFF. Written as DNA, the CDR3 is TGTGCCAGTAGTATTAGCCCTAGCTCCTACAATGAGCAGTTCTTC. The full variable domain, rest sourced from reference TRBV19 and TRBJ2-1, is DGGITQSPKYLFRKEGQNVTLSCEQNLNHDAMYWYRQDPGQGLRLIYYSQIVNDFQKGDIAEGYSVSREKKESFPLTVTSAQKNPTAFYLCASSISPSSYNEQFFGPGTRLTVL.

The CDR3 nucleotides are TGTGCCACCAGTCTCTACGGCAGCGGGGAGACCCAGTACTTC. Translating gives CATSLYGSGETQYF. The chain carries TRBV15 and TRBJ2-5; the D gene is possibly TRBD2 (6 bases). Trimming took off 6 bases at V and 5 bases at J, with 16 bases between the two ends. CDR1 and CDR2 from the germline V gene are LNHNV and YYDKDF (reference sequence). This CDR3 has 14 residues.

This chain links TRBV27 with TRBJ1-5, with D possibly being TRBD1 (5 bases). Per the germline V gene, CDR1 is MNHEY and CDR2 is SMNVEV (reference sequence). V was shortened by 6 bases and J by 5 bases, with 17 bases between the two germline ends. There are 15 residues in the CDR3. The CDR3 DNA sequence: TGTGCCAGCAGGATCGGGGGGATGGGAGATCAGCCCCAGCATTTT. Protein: CASRIGGMGDQPQHF.

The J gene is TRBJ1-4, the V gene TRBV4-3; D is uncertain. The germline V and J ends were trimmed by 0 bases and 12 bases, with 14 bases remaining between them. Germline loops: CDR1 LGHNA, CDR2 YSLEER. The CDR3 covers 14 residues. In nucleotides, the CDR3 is TGCGCCAGCAGCCAAGAGAGGTGGAGGAGGGAACTGTTTTTT. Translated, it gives CASSQERWRRELFF.

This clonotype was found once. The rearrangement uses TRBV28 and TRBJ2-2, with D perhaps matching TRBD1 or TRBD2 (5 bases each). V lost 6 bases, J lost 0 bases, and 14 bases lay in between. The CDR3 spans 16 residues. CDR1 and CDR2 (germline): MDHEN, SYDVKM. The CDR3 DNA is TGTGCCAGCAGCCCCCCGGGACGGTCGAACACCGGGGAGCTGTTTTTT. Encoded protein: CASSPPGRSNTGELFF. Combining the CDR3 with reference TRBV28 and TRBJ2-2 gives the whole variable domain DVKVTQSSRYLVKRTGEKVFLECVQDMDHENMFWYRQDPGLGLRLIYFSYDVKMKEKGDIPEGYSVSREKKERFSLILESASTNQTSMYLCASSPPGRSNTGELFFGEGSRLTVL.

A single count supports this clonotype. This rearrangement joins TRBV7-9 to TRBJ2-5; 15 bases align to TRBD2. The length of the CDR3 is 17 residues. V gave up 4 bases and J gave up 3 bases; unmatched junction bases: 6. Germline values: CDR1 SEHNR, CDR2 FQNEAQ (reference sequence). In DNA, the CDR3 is TGTGCCAGCAGCTCGGGACTAGCGGGAGGTGTCGAAGAGACCCAGTACTTC. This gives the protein CASSSGLAGGVEETQYF.

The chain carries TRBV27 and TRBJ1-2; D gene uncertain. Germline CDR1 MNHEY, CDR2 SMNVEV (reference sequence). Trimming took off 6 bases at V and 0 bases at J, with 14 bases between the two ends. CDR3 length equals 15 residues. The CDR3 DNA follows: TGTGCCAGCAGCCGGGTGATTGGGGCTAACTATGGCTACACCTTC. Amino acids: CASSRVIGANYGYTF.

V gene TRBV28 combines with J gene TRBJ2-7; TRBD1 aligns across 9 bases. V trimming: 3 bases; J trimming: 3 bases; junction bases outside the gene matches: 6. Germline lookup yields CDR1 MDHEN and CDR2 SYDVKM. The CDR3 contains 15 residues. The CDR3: CASSFPGTGRYEQYF. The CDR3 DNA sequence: TGTGCCAGCAGTTTCCCCGGGACAGGGCGCTACGAGCAGTACTTC. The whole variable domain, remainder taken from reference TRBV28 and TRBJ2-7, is DVKVTQSSRYLVKRTGEKVFLECVQDMDHENMFWYRQDPGLGLRLIYFSYDVKMKEKGDIPEGYSVSREKKERFSLILESASTNQTSMYLCASSFPGTGRYEQYFGPGTRLTVT.

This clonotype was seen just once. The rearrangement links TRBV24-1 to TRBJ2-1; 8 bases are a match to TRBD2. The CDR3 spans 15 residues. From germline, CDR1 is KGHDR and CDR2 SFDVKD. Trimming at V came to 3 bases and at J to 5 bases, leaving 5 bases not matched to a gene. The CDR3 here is CATSDQREPNNEQFF. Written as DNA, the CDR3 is TGTGCCACCAGTGATCAGCGGGAGCCCAACAATGAGCAGTTCTTC.

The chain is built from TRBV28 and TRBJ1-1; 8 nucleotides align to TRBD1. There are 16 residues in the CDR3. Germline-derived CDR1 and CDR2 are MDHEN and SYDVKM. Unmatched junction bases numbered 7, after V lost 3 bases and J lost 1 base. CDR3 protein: CASSLGRGHGNTEAFF. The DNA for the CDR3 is TGTGCCAGCAGTTTGGGCAGGGGGCACGGGAACACTGAAGCTTTCTTT.

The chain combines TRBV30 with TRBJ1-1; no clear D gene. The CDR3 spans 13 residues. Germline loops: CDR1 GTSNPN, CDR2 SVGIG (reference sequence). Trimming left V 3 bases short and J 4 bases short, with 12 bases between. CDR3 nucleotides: TGTGCCTGGAGGGAAACGGGCCCCACTGAAGCTTTCTTT. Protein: CAWRETGPTEAFF.

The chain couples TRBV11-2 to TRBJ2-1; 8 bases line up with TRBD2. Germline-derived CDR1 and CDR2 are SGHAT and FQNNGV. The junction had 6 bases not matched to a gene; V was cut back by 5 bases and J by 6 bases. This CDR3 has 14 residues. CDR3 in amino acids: CASSHGLAPNEQFF. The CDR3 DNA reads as TGTGCCAGCAGCCATGGACTAGCCCCCAATGAGCAGTTCTTC. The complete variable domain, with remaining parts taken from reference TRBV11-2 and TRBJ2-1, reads EAGVAQSPRYKIIEKRQSVAFWCNPISGHATLYWYQQILGQGPKLLIQFQNNGVVDDSQLPKDRFSAERLKGVDSTLKIQPAKLEDSAVYLCASSHGLAPNEQFFGPGTRLTVL.